This T cell receptor (beta chain) was obtained from a study of technical replicates of blood from a few donors. V was pared by 7 bases and J by 4 bases, with 11 bases between. The germline V gene has CDR1 SNHLY and CDR2 FYNNEI. CDR3 length: 12 amino acids. Measured with immunoSEQ multiplex PCR; TCRdb has only the in-frame clones, and not every one. The sample has some 74,000 clones; 95% to 98% are singletons. Sequencing was performed on T cells isolated from PBMCs. This clonotype originated in a human donor in good health. The chain recombines TRBV2 with TRBJ2-7; D is ambiguous. CDR3 residues: CASKVTEYEQYF. The CDR3 region has the DNA TGTGCCAGCAAGGTAACAGAATACGAGCAGTACTTC.